This paragraph reports one TCR beta chain. Those enrolled, adults aged roughly 18 to 89 years, came from about two dozen US areas. This sample was taken from a study of blood T cell repertoires in COVID-19. Assay used: immunoSEQ multiplex PCR; TCRdb lists only in-frame clones, some missing. This sample yields about 380,000 clones, of which about 90% are seen a single time; 1% to 1.5% belongs to the top ten. The clonotype comes from a man aged 25-40 years who had recovered from COVID-19. Sequences were obtained from PBMCs or T cells enriched from blood (not recorded which).

The CDR3 bases are TGTGCCAGCAGTTACGGATACCGGAGCTCACCCCTCCACTTT. This gives the protein CASSYGYRSSPLHF. The chain links TRBV6-5 to TRBJ1-6; no definite D call. With 2 bases removed from V and 10 bases from J, the gap between germline ends came to 12 bases. Germline V CDR1 and CDR2: MNHEY, SVGAGI. This CDR3 spans 14 amino acids.